This T cell receptor (beta chain) was sequenced during a study of CD4 T cells in relation to SARS-CoV-2 and coronaviruses (dated by TCRdb to about 2021). Context from the whole study: In the ViraFEST assay, PBMCs were grown with antigen for 9 to 10 days, and TCR beta CDR3s were then sequenced to identify antigen-specific clonal expansions. An HIV-1 Nef peptide pool or a no-peptide culture served as the negative reference condition. Shared crossreactive spike epitopes were mapped to their HLA restriction using patient-derived lymphoblastoid cell lines. At the level of individual TCR clonotypes, the study evaluated whether memory CD4+ T cells crossreact between the spike proteins of SARS-CoV-2 and those of common cold coronaviruses. The Adaptive Biotechnologies TCR-sequencing kit was used for samples from a few pre-COVID donors and for the naive versus memory experiments, whereas the other data were Illumina-based. A different, Illumina-based TCR-beta assay was used to sequence expansion assays from other donors in the study. Overall study outcomes, separate from this receptor: Crossreactive clones showed significantly weaker SARS-CoV-2-driven expansion than monoreactive clones, consistent with antigenic imprinting. Crossreactivity analysis centred on spike protein, so crossreactivity against other viral proteins was not assessed. Because no donor provided both pre-pandemic and post-infection samples, tracing the source of pre-existing responses was limited. About 65% of donors had memory CD4+ clonotypes that crossrecognized SARS-CoV-2 and at least one common cold coronavirus spike. The study was constrained by small numbers of patients and of tested TCRs.

Of note for this clone: Its antigen is still unknown. No much larger clone exists at a distance of one base, and base qualities are not known.

CD4+ T cells from unexposed donors were collected before the COVID-19 pandemic (2011-2018). After around ten days of culture, CD4+ T cells were isolated with the EasySep CD4+ T cell isolation kit. As far as cell numbers permitted, CD4+ T cells from unexposed donors were tested for reactivity against SARS-CoV-2 S and N as well as four spike pools from common cold coronaviruses. PBMCs were cultured at a few million per well in IMDM supplemented with 5% human AB serum and around 10 IU/ml IL-2. Half of the culture medium was replaced with fresh IL-2-containing medium on days 3 and 7. In general, every peptide culture condition was set up in three replicate wells. Leukapheresis product for the unexposed donors was purchased commercially. Ficoll-Paque PLUS gradient centrifugation was used to isolate PBMCs from leukapheresis product or whole blood. The PBMCs went either fresh into the expansion assay or into cryopreservation at -140 degrees C. The QIAamp Micro DNA Kit was used to extract genomic DNA from the CD4+ T cells.

V ends up 3 bases short and J 6 bases short, with an unmatched junction base count of 2. The CDR3 holds 13 amino acids from the cysteine to the phenylalanine. The sequence is cut down to CDR3 DNA, 39 bases in frame from base 1. According to the germline V gene, CDR1 reads SGHAT and CDR2 reads FQNNGV. Preparation of the library involved the immunoSEQ multiplex PCR assay. Under the source paper's analysis protocol: During preprocessing, nonproductive sequences were discarded, as were any CDR3s that did not begin with C, did not end with F or W, or were shorter than 7 amino acids. Antigen-specific clonotypes were called with the MANAFEST web app, based on expansion relative to reference and other culture wells. A clone counted as positive if significantly expanded in 2 of 3 replicate wells versus the reference culture at FDR below 0.05. Positive clones also required significant expansion versus all other tandem wells and an odds ratio above 5. After three terminal residues were trimmed from each end, CDR3 homology was quantified as pairwise Levenshtein distance using the stringdist R package. Not all clones reach the TCRdb copy of this immuneACCESS table, which keeps in-frame sequences only. Checked studies attribute under half of the gap to unresolved V genes and leave the rest unexplained. V, J and clone size were drawn from that table, and D and trimming were deduced from the DNA. This sample holds about 25,000 clones; about 82% were observed only once. 21% of the sample is taken by the ten largest.

The sequencing input was CD4+ T cells from PBMCs, cultured in vitro. Recombination linked TRBV11-2 to TRBJ2-7, with 10 bases matching TRBD1. This sequence originates from a human donor in good health. The nucleotide sequence is TGTGCCAGCAGCTTTGGACAGGGGGGCGAGCAGTACTTC. It translates as CASSFGQGGEQYF.